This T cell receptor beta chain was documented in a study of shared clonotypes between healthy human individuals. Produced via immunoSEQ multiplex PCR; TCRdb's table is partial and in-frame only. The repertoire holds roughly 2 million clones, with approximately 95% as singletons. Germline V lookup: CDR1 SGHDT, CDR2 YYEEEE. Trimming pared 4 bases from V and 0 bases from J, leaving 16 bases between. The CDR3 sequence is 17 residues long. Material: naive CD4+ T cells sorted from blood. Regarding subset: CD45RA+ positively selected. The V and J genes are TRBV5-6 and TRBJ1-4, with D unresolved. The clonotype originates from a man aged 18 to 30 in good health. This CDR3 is CASSPWTDHATNEKLFF. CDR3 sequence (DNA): TGTGCCAGCAGCCCGTGGACTGATCATGCAACTAATGAAAAACTGTTTTTT. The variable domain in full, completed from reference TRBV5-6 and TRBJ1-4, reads DAGVTQSPTHLIKTRGQQVTLRCSPKSGHDTVSWYQQALGQGPQFIFQYYEEEERQRGNFPDRFSGHQFPNYSSELNVNALLLGDSALYLCASSPWTDHATNEKLFFGSGTQLSVL.